This entry lists 10 T cell receptor beta chains sequenced from one sample in a study of OX40 agonist ivuxolimab in advanced cancers. The assay was immunoSEQ multiplex PCR, and TCRdb's table has in-frame clones only and misses some. The sample has approximately 14,000 clones, about 90% seen once; the top ten hold around two thirds. The sample in question was CD4+ or CD8+ T cells sorted from blood, obtained in a trial of the OX40 agonist ivuxolimab. These receptors originate from an adult with an advanced solid tumor such as melanoma, head and neck, liver or kidney cancer.

By sample share, this clone is medium-sized. This chain uses TRBV4-1 with TRBJ2-1; D is possibly TRBD1 (5 bases). Germline V gene sequence: CDR1 MGHRA, CDR2 YSYEKL. This CDR3 has 16 residues. With 0 bases removed from V and 0 bases from J, the gap between germline ends came to 9 bases. The CDR3 DNA is TGCGCCAGCAGCCAAGATACCAGGGACTCCTACAATGAGCAGTTCTTC. It yields the protein CASSQDTRDSYNEQFF.

The gene calls are TRBV6-5 and TRBJ2-1; 9 bases align to TRBD1. The germline CDR1 and CDR2 sequences are MNHEY and SVGAGI. Unmatched junction bases numbered 6, after V lost 1 base and J lost 5 bases. CDR3 length equals 16 residues. Here the CDR3 reads CASSYLPGQGDNEQFF. The CDR3 bases are TGTGCCAGCAGTTACTTACCGGGACAGGGAGACAATGAGCAGTTCTTC.

This chain joins TRBV5-1 and TRBJ2-5, with 11 bases lining up with TRBD1. Per the germline V gene, CDR1 is SGHRS and CDR2 is YFSETQ. The CDR3 runs 20 residues. J was trimmed by 2 bases and V by 4 bases; bases with no gene match: 19. CDR3 residues: CASSPSIPGTGGVQQETQYF. DNA of the CDR3: TGCGCCAGCAGCCCCTCTATCCCCGGGACAGGGGGGGTTCAACAAGAGACCCAGTACTTC. Variable domain in full (rest from reference TRBV5-1 and TRBJ2-5): KAGVTQTPRYLIKTRGQQVTLSCSPISGHRSVSWYQQTPGQGLQFLFEYFSETQRNKGNFPGRFSGRQFSNSRSEMNVSTLELGDSALYLCASSPSIPGTGGVQQETQYFGPGTRLLVL.

The CDR3 reads CASSIELPNEQFF. CDR3 DNA sequence: TGTGCCAGTAGTATAGAACTACCCAATGAGCAGTTCTTC. The gene calls are TRBV19 and TRBJ2-1; D uncertain. The CDR3 runs 13 residues. Germline CDR1 LNHDA, CDR2 SQIVND (reference sequence). V was shortened by 0 bases and J by 6 bases, with 6 bases between the two germline ends.

The chain links TRBV6-6 to TRBJ2-1, with D perhaps given as TRBD1 or TRBD2 (5 bases each). V was cut by 10 bases and J by 7 bases, with 17 bases left in between. The CDR3 sequence is 13 residues long. Germline V gives CDR1 MNHNY, CDR2 SVGAGI (reference sequence). The CDR3 nucleotides read TGTGCCATCTCCTCGACTGAGGGGAATGAGCAGTTCTTC. Translating it yields CAISSTEGNEQFF.

The chain combines TRBV7-8 with TRBJ2-5, with 8 bases aligning to TRBD2. The J call may not be correct, given that the DNA end is closer to TRBJ2-7. The CDR3 runs 16 residues. Germline CDR1 and CDR2: SGHVS and FQNEAQ. CDR3: CASSPVQRGPTYEQYF. CDR3 nucleotide sequence: TGTGCCAGCAGCCCGGTTCAGCGGGGGCCAACCTACGAGCAGTACTTC.

As regards this clone: The same CDR3 can be traced to other DNA sequences in this sample. V usage is TRBV19 and J usage is TRBJ1-1, with TRBD1 as a possible D gene (5 bases). Trimming removed 6 bases at V and 1 base at J, with 9 bases between. This CDR3 is 13 amino acids long. CDR1 LNHDA and CDR2 SQIVND come from the germline V gene (reference sequence). The CDR3 here is CASSITGNTEAFF. The CDR3, as DNA: TGTGCCAGTAGCATAACAGGGAACACTGAAGCTTTCTTT.

The V and J genes are TRBV7-2 and TRBJ2-2; TRBD2 is a possible D gene (6 bases). CDR3 length equals 19 residues. CDR1 and CDR2 from the germline V gene are SGHTA and FQGNSA. V lost 3 bases and J 2 bases, leaving 22 bases between the germline ends. In DNA, the CDR3 is TGTGCCAGCAGCTTTAATCCGGATCCGGGACTCCTAAACACCGGGGAGCTGTTTTTT. Translated: CASSFNPDPGLLNTGELFF.

The genes are TRBV5-1 and TRBJ1-5, with D hard to call. The CDR3 contains 15 residues. V lost 0 bases to trimming and J lost 1 base, with 8 bases between them. Germline V CDR1 and CDR2: SGHRS, YFSETQ. In nucleotides, the CDR3 is TGCGCCAGCAGCTTGGCTCAGGCGAGCAATCAGCCCCAGCATTTT. Protein product: CASSLAQASNQPQHF.

This chain connects TRBV30 to TRBJ1-1; D not resolved. Germline CDR1 is GTSNPN and CDR2 is SVGIG (reference sequence). CDR3 length: 14 residues. Trimming took 0 bases from V and 0 from J, leaving 8 bases between them. The CDR3 bases are TGTGCCTGGAGTGTTATAGGTATGAACACTGAAGCTTTCTTT. It translates to CAWSVIGMNTEAFF.